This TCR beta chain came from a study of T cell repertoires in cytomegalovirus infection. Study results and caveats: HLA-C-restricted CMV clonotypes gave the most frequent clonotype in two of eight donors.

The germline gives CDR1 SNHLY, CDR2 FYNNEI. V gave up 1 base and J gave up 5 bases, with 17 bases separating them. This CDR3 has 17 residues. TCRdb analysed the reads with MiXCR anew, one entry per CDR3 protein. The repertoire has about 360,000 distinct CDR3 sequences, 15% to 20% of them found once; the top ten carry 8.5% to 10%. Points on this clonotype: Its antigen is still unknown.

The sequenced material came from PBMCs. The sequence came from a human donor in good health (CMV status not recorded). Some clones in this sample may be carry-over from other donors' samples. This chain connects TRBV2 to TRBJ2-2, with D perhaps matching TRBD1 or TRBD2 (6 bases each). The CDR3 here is CASSEDSGAGRTGELFF. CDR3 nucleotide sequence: TGTGCCAGCAGTGAAGACTCGGGGGCAGGGCGGACCGGGGAGCTGTTTTTT.